The 10 T cell receptor beta chains below come from one sample, sequenced in a study of cytomegalovirus exposure and HLA in healthy donors. Vbeta (60) and Jbeta (13) primers were used in the PCR. Data came from immunoSEQ multiplex PCR; TCRdb stores just in-frame clones and leaves some out. The data contain 180,000 or so clones, 75% of them singletons. Sequencing was done on a sample of PBMCs. The receptors originated from a woman in her thirties or forties in good health and CMV-seropositive.

V gene TRBV15 combines with J gene TRBJ2-1, with D unclear. Germline lookup yields CDR1 LNHNV and CDR2 YYDKDF (reference sequence). Deletions cut 3 bases from V and 2 bases from J, with 11 bases between. This CDR3 is 15 amino acids long. CDR3: CATSSPYLTYNEQFF. CDR3 sequence (DNA): TGTGCCACCAGCAGCCCCTACCTTACCTACAATGAGCAGTTCTTC.

The chain couples TRBV6-1 to TRBJ1-4; D is undetermined. V lost 1 base and J lost 10, with 13 bases in between. Germline V CDR1 and CDR2: MNHNS, SASEGT. This CDR3 spans 14 amino acids. The CDR3 protein is CASSEETEGTKLFF. The CDR3 DNA sequence: TGTGCCAGCAGTGAAGAAACGGAGGGAACAAAACTGTTTTTT.

The CDR3 loop is CASSQDRSGGNTIYF. In DNA form, the CDR3 reads TGTGCCAGCAGCCAAGATCGGTCCGGTGGAAACACCATATATTTT. The chain carries TRBV14 and TRBJ1-3; D is unclear. Trimming stripped 0 bases from V and 3 bases from J, with 9 bases between. The germline V gene encodes CDR1 SGHDN and CDR2 FVKESK. This CDR3 comprises 15 residues.

To note about this clone: One end of the junction fails to match germline, which may point to a read error. The same CDR3 is also encoded by other DNA sequences in this sample. The rearrangement uses TRBV7-2 and TRBJ1-1; TRBD1 agrees at 8 bases. This CDR3 has 14 amino acids. Germline-derived CDR1 and CDR2 are SGHTA and FQGNSA. The CDR3 protein is CASSFGQGWTEAFF. In nucleotides, the CDR3 is TGTGCCAGCAGCTTCGGACAGGGTTGGACTGAGGCTTTCTTT.

The chain employs TRBV5-1 and TRBJ2-1; TRBD2 agrees at 9 bases. This CDR3 has 19 amino acids. Germline V lookup: CDR1 SGHRS, CDR2 YFSETQ. V lost 4 bases, J lost 0 bases, and 14 bases stayed unmatched. The CDR3 sequence: CASSLLDFRLAVSYNEQFF. For the CDR3, the DNA is TGCGCCAGCAGCCTGCTTGATTTTAGACTAGCGGTCTCCTACAATGAGCAGTTCTTC.

The rearrangement uses TRBV28 and TRBJ1-2; 8 bases are a match to TRBD1. V shed 6 bases, J shed 0 bases, and the junction held 6 bases outside the gene matches. Looked up from germline, CDR1 is MDHEN and CDR2 is SYDVKM. The CDR3 consists of 15 residues. The CDR3 sequence: CASSRWTGTNYGYTF. The DNA of the CDR3 is TGTGCCAGCAGCCGATGGACAGGGACTAACTATGGCTACACCTTC.

This sequence joins TRBV28 and TRBJ2-7; TRBD1 matches 9 bases. V lost 6 bases and J lost 6; bases outside the gene matches: 15. CDR1 and CDR2 (germline): MDHEN, SYDVKM. This CDR3 region has 16 residues. This CDR3 reads CASSPGGTGKIGEQYF. Here the CDR3 DNA reads TGTGCCAGCAGCCCAGGTGGGACAGGGAAGATTGGCGAGCAGTACTTC.

This clone was counted between two and nine times. The chain has TRBV7-2 and TRBJ2-1; 7 nucleotides line up with TRBD2. CDR1 and CDR2 (germline): SGHTA, FQGNSA. V lost 6 bases, J lost 5 bases, and 10 bases stayed unmatched. The CDR3 is made up of 15 amino acids. This chain's CDR3 is CASSSAAGRNNEQFF. The CDR3 nucleotides are TGTGCCAGCAGTAGTGCAGCGGGAAGGAACAATGAGCAGTTCTTC.

This clone has only one observation. This chain links TRBV11-3 with TRBJ2-2, with 7 bases aligning to TRBD1. Looked up from germline, CDR1 is SGHNT and CDR2 is YENEEA. The CDR3 totals 15 residues. V was pared by 2 bases and J by 3 bases, with 3 bases of the junction left unmatched. CDR3 protein: CASSLSGTDTGELFF. CDR3 DNA: TGTGCCAGCAGCTTATCCGGGACAGACACCGGGGAGCTGTTTTTT.

The rearrangement uses TRBV5-4 and TRBJ2-1, with no clear D. The germline V and J ends were trimmed by 2 bases and 7 bases, with 19 bases remaining between them. Germline-derived CDR1 and CDR2 are SGHNT and YYREEE (reference sequence). This CDR3 region has 16 residues. CDR3 in DNA: TGTGCCAGCAGCTTAGGCGGAGCGAGTGGTTTGAATGAGCAGTTCTTC. Amino acid sequence: CASSLGGASGLNEQFF.